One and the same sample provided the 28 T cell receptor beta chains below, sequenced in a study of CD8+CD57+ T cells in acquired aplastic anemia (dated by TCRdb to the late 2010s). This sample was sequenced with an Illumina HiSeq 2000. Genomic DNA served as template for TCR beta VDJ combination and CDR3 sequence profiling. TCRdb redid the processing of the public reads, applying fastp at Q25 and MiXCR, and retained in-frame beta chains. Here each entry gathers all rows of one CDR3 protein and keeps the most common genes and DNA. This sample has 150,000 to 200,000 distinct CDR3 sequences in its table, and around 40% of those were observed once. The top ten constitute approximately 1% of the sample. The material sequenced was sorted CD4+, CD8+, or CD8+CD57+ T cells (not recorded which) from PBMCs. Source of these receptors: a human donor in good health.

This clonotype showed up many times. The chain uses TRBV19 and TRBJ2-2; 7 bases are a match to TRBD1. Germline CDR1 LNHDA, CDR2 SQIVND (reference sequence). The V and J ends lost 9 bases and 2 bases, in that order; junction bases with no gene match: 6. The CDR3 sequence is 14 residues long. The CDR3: CASKYRGNTGELFF. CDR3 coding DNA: TGTGCCAGCAAATACAGGGGAAACACCGGGGAGCTGTTTTTT.

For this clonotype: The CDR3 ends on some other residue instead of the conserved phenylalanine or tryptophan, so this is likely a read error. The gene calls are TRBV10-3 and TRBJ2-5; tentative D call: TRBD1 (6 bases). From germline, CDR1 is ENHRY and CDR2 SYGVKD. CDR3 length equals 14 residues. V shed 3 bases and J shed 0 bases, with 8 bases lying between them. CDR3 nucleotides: TGTGCCATCAGTGACCGGGACAACCAAGAGACCCAGTACCTC. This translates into CAISDRDNQETQYL.

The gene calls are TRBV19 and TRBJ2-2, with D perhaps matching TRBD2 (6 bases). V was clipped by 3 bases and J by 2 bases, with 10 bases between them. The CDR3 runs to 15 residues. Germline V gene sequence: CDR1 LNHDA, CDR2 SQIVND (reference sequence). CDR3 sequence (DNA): TGTGCCAGTAGTATCCGGGGACTTAACACCGGGGAGCTGTTTTTT. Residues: CASSIRGLNTGELFF.

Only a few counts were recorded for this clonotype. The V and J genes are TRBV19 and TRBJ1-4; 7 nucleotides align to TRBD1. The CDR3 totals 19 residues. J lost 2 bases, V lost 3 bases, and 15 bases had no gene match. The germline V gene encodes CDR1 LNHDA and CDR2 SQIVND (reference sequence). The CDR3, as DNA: TGTGCCAGTAGTATCGGGCCAGGGGGGGGTCGGATGACTAATGAAAAACTGTTTTTT. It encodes CASSIGPGGGRMTNEKLFF.

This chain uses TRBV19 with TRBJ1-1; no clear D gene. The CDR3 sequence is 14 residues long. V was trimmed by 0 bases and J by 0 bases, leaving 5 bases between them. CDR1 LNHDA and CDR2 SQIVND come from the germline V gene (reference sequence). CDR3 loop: CASSIERMNTEAFF. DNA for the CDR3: TGTGCCAGTAGTATAGAACGGATGAACACTGAAGCTTTCTTT.

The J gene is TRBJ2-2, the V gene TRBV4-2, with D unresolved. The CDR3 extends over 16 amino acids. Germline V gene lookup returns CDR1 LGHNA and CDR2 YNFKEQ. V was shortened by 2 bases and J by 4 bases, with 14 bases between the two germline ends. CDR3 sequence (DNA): TGTGCCAGCAGCCAAACTCCTTCTACCGGCACCGGGGAGCTGTTTTTT. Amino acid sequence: CASSQTPSTGTGELFF.

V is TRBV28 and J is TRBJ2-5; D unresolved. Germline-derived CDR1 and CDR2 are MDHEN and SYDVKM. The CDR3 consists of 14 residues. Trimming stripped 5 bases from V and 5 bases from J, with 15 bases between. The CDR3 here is CASSLPSGRETQYF. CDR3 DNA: TGTGCCAGCAGTCTACCTTCCGGAAGGGAGACCCAGTACTTC.

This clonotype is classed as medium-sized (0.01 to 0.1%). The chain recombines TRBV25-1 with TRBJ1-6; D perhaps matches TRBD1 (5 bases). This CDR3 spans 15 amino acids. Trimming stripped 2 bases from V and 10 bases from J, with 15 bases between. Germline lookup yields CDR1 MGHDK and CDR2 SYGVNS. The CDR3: CASSETGREASPLHF. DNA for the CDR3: TGTGCCAGCAGTGAAACGGGACGGGAGGCGTCACCCCTCCACTTT.

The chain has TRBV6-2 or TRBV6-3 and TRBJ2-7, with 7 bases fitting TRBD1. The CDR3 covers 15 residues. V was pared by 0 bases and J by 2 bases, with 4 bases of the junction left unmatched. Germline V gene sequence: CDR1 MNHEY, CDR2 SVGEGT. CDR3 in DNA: TGTGCCAGCAGTTACTCGTTGGGACAGACCTACGAGCAGTACTTC. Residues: CASSYSLGQTYEQYF.

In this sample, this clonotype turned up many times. The CDR3 region is CASSSHQQTGVGKPQHF. The CDR3 DNA reads TGTGCCAGCAGCTCGCACCAGCAAACAGGGGTTGGGAAGCCCCAGCATTTT. The chain carries TRBV7-9 and TRBJ1-5; 7 bases fit TRBD1. V shed 4 bases and J 8 bases; nucleotides not matched to a gene: 17. The CDR3 spans 17 residues. CDR1 is SEHNR and CDR2 is FQNEAQ in the germline V gene (reference sequence).

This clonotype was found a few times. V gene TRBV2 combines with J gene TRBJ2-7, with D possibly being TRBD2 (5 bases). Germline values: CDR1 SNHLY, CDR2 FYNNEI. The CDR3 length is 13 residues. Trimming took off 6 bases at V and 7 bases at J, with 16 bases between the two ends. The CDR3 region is CASRVEVWEEQYF. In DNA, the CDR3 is TGTGCCAGCAGGGTGGAGGTTTGGGAGGAGCAGTACTTC.

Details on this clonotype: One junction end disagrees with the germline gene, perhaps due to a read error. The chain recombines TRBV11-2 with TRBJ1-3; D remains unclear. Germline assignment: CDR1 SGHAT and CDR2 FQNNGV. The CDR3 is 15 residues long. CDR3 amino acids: CASSLDSNSGNTIHF. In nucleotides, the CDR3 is TGTGCCAGCAGCTTAGACAGCAACTCTGGAAACACCATACATTTT.

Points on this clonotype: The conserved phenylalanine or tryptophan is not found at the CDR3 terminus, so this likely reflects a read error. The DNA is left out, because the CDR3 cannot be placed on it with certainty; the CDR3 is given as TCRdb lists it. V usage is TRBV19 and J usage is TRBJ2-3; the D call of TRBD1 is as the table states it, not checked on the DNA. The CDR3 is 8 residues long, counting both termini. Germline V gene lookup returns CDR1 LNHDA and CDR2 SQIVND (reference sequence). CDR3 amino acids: CASSIRVP.

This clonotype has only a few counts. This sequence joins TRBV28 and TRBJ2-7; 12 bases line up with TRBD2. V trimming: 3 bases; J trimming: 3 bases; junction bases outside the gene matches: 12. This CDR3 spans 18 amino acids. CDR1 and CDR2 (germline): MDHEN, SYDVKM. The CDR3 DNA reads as TGTGCCAGCAGTTTGCTAGCGGGAGGGAGCAAGGCCTACTACGAGCAGTACTTC. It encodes CASSLLAGGSKAYYEQYF.

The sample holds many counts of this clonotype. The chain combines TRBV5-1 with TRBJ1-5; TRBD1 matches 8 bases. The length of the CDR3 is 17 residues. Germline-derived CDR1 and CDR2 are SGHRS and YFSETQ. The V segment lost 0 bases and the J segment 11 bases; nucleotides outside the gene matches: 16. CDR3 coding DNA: TGCGCCAGCAGCTTGGACCCGGTTCAGGGGGCCCAAAGGACCCAGCATTTT. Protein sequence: CASSLDPVQGAQRTQHF.

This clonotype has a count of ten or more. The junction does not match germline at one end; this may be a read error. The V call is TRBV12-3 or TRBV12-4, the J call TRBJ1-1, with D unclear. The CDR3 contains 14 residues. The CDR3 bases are TGTGCCAGCAGCTTAGGGTCGGGGAACACTGAAGCTTTCTTT. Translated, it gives CASSLGSGNTEAFF.

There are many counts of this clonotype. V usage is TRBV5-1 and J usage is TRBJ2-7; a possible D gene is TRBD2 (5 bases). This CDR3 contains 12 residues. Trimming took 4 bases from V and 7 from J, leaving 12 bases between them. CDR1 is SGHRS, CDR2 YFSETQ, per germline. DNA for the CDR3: TGCGCCAGCAGCCGTTCCCCGGGGGAGCAGTACTTC. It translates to CASSRSPGEQYF.

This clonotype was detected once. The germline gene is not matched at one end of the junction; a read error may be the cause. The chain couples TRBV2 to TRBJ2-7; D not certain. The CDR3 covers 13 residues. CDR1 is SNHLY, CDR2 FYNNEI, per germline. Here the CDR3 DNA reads TGCGCCAGCAGCCAAGACATCTCCTACGAGCAGTACTTC. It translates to CASSQDISYEQYF.

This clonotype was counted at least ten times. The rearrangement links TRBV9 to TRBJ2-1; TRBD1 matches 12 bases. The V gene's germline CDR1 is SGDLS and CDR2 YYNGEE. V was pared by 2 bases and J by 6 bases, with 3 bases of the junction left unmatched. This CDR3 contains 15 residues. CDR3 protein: CASSVGTGGVNEQFF. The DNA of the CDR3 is TGTGCCAGCAGCGTCGGGACAGGGGGCGTCAATGAGCAGTTCTTC.

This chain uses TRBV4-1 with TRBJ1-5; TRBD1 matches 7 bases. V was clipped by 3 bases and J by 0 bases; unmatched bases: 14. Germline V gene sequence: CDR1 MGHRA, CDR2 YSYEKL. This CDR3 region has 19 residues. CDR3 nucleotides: TGCGCCAGCAGCCACGCCTGGGACAGAGGATTATATAGCAATCAGCCCCAGCATTTT. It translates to CASSHAWDRGLYSNQPQHF.

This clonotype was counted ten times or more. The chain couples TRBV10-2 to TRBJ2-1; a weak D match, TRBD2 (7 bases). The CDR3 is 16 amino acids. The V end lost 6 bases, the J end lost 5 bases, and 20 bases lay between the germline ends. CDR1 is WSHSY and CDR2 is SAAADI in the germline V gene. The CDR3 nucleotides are TGCGCCAGCAGGGCTGTCCGGGGGGCCTCGGACAATGAGCAGTTCTTC. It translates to CASRAVRGASDNEQFF.

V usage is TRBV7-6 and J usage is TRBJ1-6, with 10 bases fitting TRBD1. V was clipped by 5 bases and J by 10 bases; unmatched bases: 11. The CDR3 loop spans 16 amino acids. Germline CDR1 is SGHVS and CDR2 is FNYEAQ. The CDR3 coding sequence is TGTGCCAGCAGCGCCGTGACAGGGGGCGGGTGGTCACCCCTCCACTTT. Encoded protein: CASSAVTGGGWSPLHF.

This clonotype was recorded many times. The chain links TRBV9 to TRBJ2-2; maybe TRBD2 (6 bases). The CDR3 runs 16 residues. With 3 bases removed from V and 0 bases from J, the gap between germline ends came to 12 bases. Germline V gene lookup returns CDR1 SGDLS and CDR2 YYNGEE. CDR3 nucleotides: TGTGCCAGCAGCGCCTCCGGGACTGCGAACACCGGGGAGCTGTTTTTT. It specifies CASSASGTANTGELFF.

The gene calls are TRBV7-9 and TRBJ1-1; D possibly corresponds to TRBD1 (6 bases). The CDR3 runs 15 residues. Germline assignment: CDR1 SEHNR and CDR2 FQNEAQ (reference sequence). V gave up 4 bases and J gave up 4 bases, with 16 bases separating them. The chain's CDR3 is CASSSGGLVFTEAFF. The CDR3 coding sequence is TGTGCCAGCAGCTCGGGGGGCCTCGTTTTCACTGAAGCTTTCTTT.

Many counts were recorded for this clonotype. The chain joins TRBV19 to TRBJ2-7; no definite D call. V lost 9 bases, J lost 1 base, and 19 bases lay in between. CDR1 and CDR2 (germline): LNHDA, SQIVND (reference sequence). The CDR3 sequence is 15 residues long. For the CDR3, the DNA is TGTGCCAGCCAAATTGGGCCAGACCCATCCTACGAGCAGTACTTC. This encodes CASQIGPDPSYEQYF. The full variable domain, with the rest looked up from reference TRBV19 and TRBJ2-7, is DGGITQSPKYLFRKEGQNVTLSCEQNLNHDAMYWYRQDPGQGLRLIYYSQIVNDFQKGDIAEGYSVSREKKESFPLTVTSAQKNPTAFYLCASQIGPDPSYEQYFGPGTRLTVT.

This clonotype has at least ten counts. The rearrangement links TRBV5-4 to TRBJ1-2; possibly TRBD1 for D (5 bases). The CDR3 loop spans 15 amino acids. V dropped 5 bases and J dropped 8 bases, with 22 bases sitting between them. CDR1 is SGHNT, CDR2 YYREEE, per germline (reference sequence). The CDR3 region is CASSIRDTSAGGYTF. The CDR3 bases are TGTGCCAGCAGTATCAGGGATACGTCTGCTGGAGGCTACACCTTC.

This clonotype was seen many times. The CDR3 region has the DNA TGTGCCAGCAGCTTAGCGGCTGTAACCAATTCACCCCTCCACTTT. Translating it yields CASSLAAVTNSPLHF. The V gene is TRBV7-2, the J gene TRBJ1-6; D is unresolved. The CDR3 runs to 15 residues. The germline gives CDR1 SGHTA, CDR2 FQGNSA. V was trimmed by 0 bases and J by 7 bases, leaving 10 bases between them.

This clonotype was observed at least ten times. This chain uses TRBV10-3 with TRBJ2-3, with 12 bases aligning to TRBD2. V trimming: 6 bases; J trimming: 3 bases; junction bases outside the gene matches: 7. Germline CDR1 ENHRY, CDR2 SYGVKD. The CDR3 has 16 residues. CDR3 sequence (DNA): TGTGCCATCAGCGACACAACTAGCGGGAGGACAGATACGCAGTATTTT. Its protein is CAISDTTSGRTDTQYF.